One and the same sample provided the 17 T cell receptor beta chains below, sequenced in a study of response to subunit inactivated influenza vaccine. Via MiXCR, TCRdb re-called the RT-PCR reads, giving one row per CDR3 protein. The sample has 600,000 to 850,000 distinct CDR3 sequences, around 15% seen once; the top ten hold 7.5% to 8%. Sample: PBMCs from blood, taken approximately 15 days before vaccination. These receptors were collected from a man between 45 and 60 years old who received an inactivated influenza vaccine.

The chain joins TRBV20-1 to TRBJ2-7, with D possibly called TRBD1 or TRBD2 (5 bases each). CDR3 length: 13 amino acids. Germline V CDR1 and CDR2: DFQATT, SNEGSKA (reference sequence). The ends were cut back, 2 bases at V and 2 bases at J, with 10 bases in the middle. This chain's CDR3 is CSARPGRTYEQYF. CDR3 in DNA: TGCAGTGCTAGACCGGGACGTACCTACGAGCAGTACTTC.

This clonotype occurred a few times. This chain links TRBV6-2 or TRBV6-3 with TRBJ2-3, with D unresolved. Trimming removed 2 bases at V and 6 bases at J, with 15 bases between. The length of the CDR3 is 15 residues. Per germline, CDR1 MNHEY and CDR2 SVGEGT. The CDR3 sequence is CASSYPRTRIDTQYF. The CDR3 DNA follows: TGTGCCAGCAGTTACCCCAGGACGCGAATCGATACGCAGTATTTT.

V is TRBV27 and J is TRBJ2-1; tentatively, D is TRBD2 (6 bases). The CDR3 is 13 amino acids. V was shortened by 4 bases and J by 4 bases, with 8 bases between the two germline ends. Looked up from germline, CDR1 is MNHEY and CDR2 is SMNVEV (reference sequence). CDR3 region: CASSYGGYNEQFF. The CDR3 nucleotides are TGTGCCAGCAGTTACGGAGGGTACAATGAGCAGTTCTTC.

This chain connects TRBV7-9 to TRBJ2-5; 10 nucleotides agree with TRBD2. Trimming at V came to 0 bases and at J to 2 bases, leaving 3 bases not matched to a gene. Germline V gene sequence: CDR1 SEHNR, CDR2 FQNEAQ (reference sequence). The CDR3 length is 16 residues. The CDR3 region has the DNA TGTGCCAGCAGCTTAGCCCCTAGCGGGAGACAAGAGACCCAGTACTTC. Its translation is CASSLAPSGRQETQYF.

The chain uses TRBV7-9 and TRBJ2-3, with TRBD1 identical over 10 bases. V was pared by 5 bases and J by 4 bases, with 9 bases of the junction left unmatched. CDR3 length: 16 amino acids. CDR1 SEHNR and CDR2 FQNEAQ come from the germline V gene (reference sequence). CDR3 sequence: CASSIRQGAGADTQYF. The DNA of the CDR3 is TGTGCCAGCAGCATAAGACAGGGGGCCGGGGCAGATACGCAGTATTTT.

In its sample, this clonotype was seen a few times. The chain recombines TRBV7-2 with TRBJ2-7; 7 positions agree with TRBD2. Trimming removed 5 bases from V and 3 bases from J; junction bases left unmatched: 10. Germline CDR1 reads SGHTA; CDR2 reads FQGNSA. This CDR3 is 15 amino acids long. CDR3 DNA sequence: TGTGCCAGCAGCGATACCCCTGGGGGGGTCTACGAGCAGTACTTC. Its protein product is CASSDTPGGVYEQYF.

The chain combines TRBV7-2 with TRBJ2-3; D is ambiguous. Germline values: CDR1 SGHTA, CDR2 FQGNSA. The germline V and J ends were trimmed by 1 base and 2 bases, with 7 bases remaining between them. CDR3 size: 14 residues. The CDR3, as DNA: TGTGCCAGCAGCTTAGGAACCTTCACAGATACGCAGTATTTT. Translation: CASSLGTFTDTQYF.

The chain has TRBV7-2 and TRBJ2-3; D uncertain. The CDR3 loop spans 15 amino acids. Trimming cost V 4 bases and J 3 bases, with 14 bases left between them. The germline CDR1 and CDR2 sequences are SGHTA and FQGNSA. CDR3 coding DNA: TGTGCCAGCAGCTCCTCCTACCGGGCTACAGATACGCAGTATTTT. This gives the protein CASSSSYRATDTQYF.

V usage is TRBV24-1 and J usage is TRBJ2-5; D gene ambiguous. CDR3 length: 11 residues. Germline loops: CDR1 KGHDR, CDR2 SFDVKD. Trimming took off 7 bases at V and 5 bases at J, with 7 bases between the two ends. Here the CDR3 reads CATSGSETQYF. DNA of the CDR3: TGTGCCACCAGCGGGTCGGAGACCCAGTACTTC.

This clonotype was detected only a few times. The chain couples TRBV5-1 to TRBJ2-1, with 8 positions matching TRBD1. The CDR3 spans 16 residues. Germline-derived CDR1 and CDR2 are SGHRS and YFSETQ. V shed 4 bases, J shed 4 bases, and the junction held 10 bases outside the gene matches. The CDR3 spells CASSPAAGQAYNEQFF. CDR3 bases: TGCGCCAGCAGCCCAGCGGCGGGACAGGCTTACAATGAGCAGTTCTTC.

A few counts support this clonotype. The V gene is TRBV25-1, the J gene TRBJ2-7; possibly TRBD2 for D (6 bases). Germline CDR1 is MGHDK and CDR2 is SYGVNS. The ends were cut back, 2 bases at V and 6 bases at J, with 20 bases in the middle. CDR3 length: 16 amino acids. As DNA, the CDR3 is TGTGCCAGCAGTGAAGTGGGCGGGGAGACAGTTCGCGAGCAGTACTTC. The encoded protein is CASSEVGGETVREQYF.

The CDR3 here is CASKNSGSGSVSYNEQFF. The CDR3 bases are TGTGCCAGCAAGAATAGCGGGAGCGGGAGTGTTTCCTACAATGAGCAGTTCTTC. The chain links TRBV2 to TRBJ2-1; 9 bases line up with TRBD2. Germline loops: CDR1 SNHLY, CDR2 FYNNEI. The CDR3 has 18 residues. Trimming cost V 7 bases and J 1 base; bases outside gene matches: 14.

CDR3 sequence: CASSFGSRDTQYF. CDR3 nucleotides: TGTGCCAGCAGTTTCGGCAGTAGAGATACGCAGTATTTT. This rearrangement joins TRBV12-3 or TRBV12-4 to TRBJ2-3; D remains unclear. The CDR3 is 13 residues long. V gave up 3 bases and J gave up 5 bases, with 9 bases separating them.

V and J are TRBV7-9 and TRBJ1-1; 10 nucleotides align to TRBD1. Germline CDR1 SEHNR, CDR2 FQNEAQ (reference sequence). With 1 base clipped from V and 6 bases from J, the junction kept 5 bases outside the gene matches. This CDR3 spans 15 amino acids. CDR3 amino acids: CASSLVGTGAPEAFF. The DNA for the CDR3 is TGTGCCAGCAGCTTAGTTGGGACAGGGGCCCCTGAAGCTTTCTTT.

V and J are TRBV6-5 and TRBJ1-5, with D maybe TRBD1 (6 bases). Trimming took 1 base from V and 7 from J, leaving 14 bases between them. Per germline, CDR1 MNHEY and CDR2 SVGAGI. The CDR3 loop spans 15 amino acids. CDR3 sequence: CASSYWDMTAQPQHF. CDR3 in DNA: TGTGCCAGCAGTTACTGGGACATGACGGCCCAGCCCCAGCATTTT.

The V gene is TRBV6-5, the J gene TRBJ1-1, with 7 bases identical to TRBD1. V was clipped by 2 bases and J by 0 bases; unmatched bases: 3. Germline assignment: CDR1 MNHEY and CDR2 SVGAGI. The CDR3 consists of 15 residues. The CDR3 sequence: CASSYLQGLNTEAFF. As DNA, the CDR3 is TGTGCCAGCAGTTACCTACAGGGGCTGAACACTGAAGCTTTCTTT.

This clonotype was seen at least ten times. The chain employs TRBV11-2 and TRBJ2-1; 9 bases fit TRBD2. The CDR3 extends over 17 amino acids. Germline CDR1 is SGHAT and CDR2 is FQNNGV. The trim removed 7 bases at V and 0 bases at J, leaving 10 bases unmatched. The DNA of the CDR3 is TGTGCCAGCATCCAACCGGGACTAGCAATCTCCTACAATGAGCAGTTCTTC. This codes for CASIQPGLAISYNEQFF.